These 14 T cell receptor beta chains were sequenced from one sample in a study of blood T cell repertoires in COVID-19. Assay used: immunoSEQ multiplex PCR; TCRdb lists only in-frame clones, some missing. The data hold roughly 200,000 clones, with more than 70% observed a single time. Material for sequencing was peripheral blood. The receptors shown here come from a man between 18 and 29 years old with active or convalescent COVID-19.

This clone was observed once. V and J are TRBV5-8 and TRBJ2-7, with 8 bases matching TRBD2. The CDR3 loop spans 17 amino acids. The V segment lost 4 bases and the J segment 7 bases; nucleotides outside the gene matches: 19. The germline CDR1 and CDR2 sequences are SGHTS and YDEGEE. In DNA, the CDR3 is TGTGCCAGCAGCCCTTTTTGGGCGGGAGGCTCCGCGGGAGAGCAGTACTTC. This translates into CASSPFWAGGSAGEQYF. Combining the CDR3 with reference TRBV5-8 and TRBJ2-7 gives the whole variable domain EAGVTQSPTHLIKTRGQQATLRCSPISGHTSVYWYQQALGLGLQFLLWYDEGEERNRGNFPPRFSGRQFPNYSSELNVNALELEDSALYLCASSPFWAGGSAGEQYFGPGTRLTVT.

The CDR3 bases are TGTGCCACCAGCAGCCGGGACAGGGGGAATTCACCCCTCCACTTT. It yields the protein CATSSRDRGNSPLHF. The V call is TRBV15, the J call TRBJ1-6; TRBD1 matches at 11 bases. Germline CDR1 is LNHNV and CDR2 is YYDKDF (reference sequence). The V gene end was trimmed by 3 bases and the J gene end by 7 bases; junction bases not matched to a gene: 2. There are 15 residues in the CDR3.

The CDR3 DNA reads TGTGCCACCAGCAGCGTTGGTTACGGAGACTATGGCTACACCTTC. As protein: CATSSVGYGDYGYTF. V and J are TRBV15 and TRBJ1-2; D gene unclear. The V gene's germline CDR1 is LNHNV and CDR2 YYDKDF (reference sequence). V was cut by 3 bases and J by 3 bases, with 14 bases left in between. The CDR3 is 15 residues long.

The chain couples TRBV2 to TRBJ1-2, with D possibly TRBD1 on 6 matching bases. The length of the CDR3 is 14 residues. The germline CDR1 and CDR2 sequences are SNHLY and FYNNEI. Trimming shortened V by 6 bases and J by 4 bases, and 15 bases separated the two germline ends. The CDR3 DNA reads TGTGCCAGCAGCGAGAGGACAGTGATCTATGGCTACACCTTC. It translates to CASSERTVIYGYTF.

The chain has TRBV3-1 (or the pseudogene TRBV3-2) and TRBJ1-1; D is perhaps TRBD1 (6 bases). Germline V gives CDR1 LGHDT, CDR2 YNNKEL (reference sequence). The CDR3 covers 15 residues. Trimming cost V 0 bases and J 8 bases, with 16 bases left between them. The CDR3 nucleotides are TGTGCCAGCAGCCAAGATCAGGACAGCTTGGAGGAAGCTTTCTTT. This gives the protein CASSQDQDSLEEAFF.

This clone was recorded once. The J gene is TRBJ2-3, the V gene TRBV11-3; 8 nucleotides match TRBD2. CDR3 length: 14 amino acids. The trim removed 5 bases at V and 9 bases at J, leaving 10 bases unmatched. Per the germline V gene, CDR1 is SGHNT and CDR2 is YENEEA. CDR3 sequence reads: CASSPGTAGDTQYF. Here the CDR3 DNA reads TGTGCCAGCAGCCCTGGAACAGCGGGAGACACGCAGTATTTT.

CDR3 coding DNA: TGTGCCAGCAGTGACCGGACAGGGGTTGGTTTCTTT. This codes for CASSDRTGVGFF. The chain employs TRBV6-1 and TRBJ1-1; 9 bases match TRBD1. The CDR3 loop spans 12 amino acids. The germline V gene has CDR1 MNHNS and CDR2 SASEGT. V was clipped by 3 bases and J by 13 bases; unmatched bases: 6.

V usage is TRBV4-2 and J usage is TRBJ2-3, with D possibly matching TRBD2 (5 bases). The CDR3 loop spans 11 amino acids. Trimming left V 1 base short and J 14 bases short, with 10 bases between. Germline loops: CDR1 LGHNA, CDR2 YNFKEQ. The CDR3 DNA is TGTGCCAGCAGCCAAGTCCCTCGGGGGTATTTT. The encoded protein is CASSQVPRGYF.

V usage is TRBV4-3 and J usage is TRBJ1-2; 11 bases are a match to TRBD1. Looked up from germline, CDR1 is LGHNA and CDR2 is YSLEER. The V gene end was trimmed by 4 bases and the J gene end by 7 bases; junction bases not matched to a gene: 11. CDR3 length: 16 residues. The DNA of the CDR3 is TGCGCCAGCAGCCCAGACTGGACAGGGGGCGTCGGTGGCTACACCTTC. It translates to CASSPDWTGGVGGYTF.

The V and J genes are TRBV19 and TRBJ1-1, with 9 bases lining up with TRBD1. Germline loops: CDR1 LNHDA, CDR2 SQIVND (reference sequence). With 1 base clipped from V and 3 bases from J, the junction kept 3 bases outside the gene matches. The length of the CDR3 is 15 residues. The CDR3 loop reads CASSIGTGADTEAFF. The CDR3 coding sequence is TGTGCCAGTAGTATAGGGACAGGGGCGGACACTGAAGCTTTCTTT.

The V call is TRBV5-1, the J call TRBJ2-1; D possibly corresponds to TRBD2 (6 bases). V was clipped by 3 bases and J by 0 bases, with 16 bases between them. Germline V gives CDR1 SGHRS, CDR2 YFSETQ. This CDR3 is built from 17 residues. In DNA, the CDR3 is TGCGCCAGCAGCTCCGGGGCTCGGGGGAGCTCCTACAATGAGCAGTTCTTC. Protein: CASSSGARGSSYNEQFF.

The chain has TRBV10-3 and TRBJ1-1; 11 bases agree with TRBD1. The CDR3 totals 14 residues. V shed 6 bases, J shed 3 bases, and the junction held 3 bases outside the gene matches. Germline V gives CDR1 ENHRY, CDR2 SYGVKD. This chain's CDR3 is CAIREGQGDTEAFF. Here the CDR3 DNA reads TGTGCCATCAGGGAGGGACAGGGGGACACTGAAGCTTTCTTT.

This clone turned up a few times. The V call is TRBV5-1, the J call TRBJ2-5, with 10 bases fitting TRBD2. V lost 4 bases, J lost 3 bases, and 12 bases stayed unmatched. The CDR3 length is 17 residues. Germline CDR1 reads SGHRS; CDR2 reads YFSETQ. The CDR3 nucleotides are TGCGCCAGCAGCAGATTCGCCGGGACTAGCGAGGAAGAGACCCAGTACTTC. Encoded protein: CASSRFAGTSEEETQYF.

This clone came up once. This sequence joins TRBV27 and TRBJ1-1, with D possibly matching TRBD1 (6 bases). The length of the CDR3 is 13 residues. Germline values: CDR1 MNHEY, CDR2 SMNVEV (reference sequence). Between the trimmed V and J ends, which lost 6 bases and 4 bases, there was a span of 12 bases. CDR3 bases: TGTGCCAGCAGATCAGGGGTTGGCACTGAAGCTTTCTTT. Its protein is CASRSGVGTEAFF.